This entry concerns a single T cell receptor (beta chain). Its cognate antigen is unknown. The ends were cut back, 0 bases at V and 8 bases at J, with 22 bases in the middle. This CDR3 contains 17 residues. Germline V lookup: CDR1 SGHAT, CDR2 FQNNGV. This record belongs to a study of T cell responses to AZD1222 COVID-19 vaccine. Points from the study as a whole: At baseline, just a handful of AZD1222 recipients tested seropositive.

TCRdb's copy holds only in-frame clones and misses some; the assay was immunoSEQ multiplex PCR. The sample has approximately 150,000 clones, over 75% seen once; the top ten hold about 5%. This TCR was sampled from an adult who received the MenACWY meningococcal vaccine as a control. The J gene is TRBJ1-2, the V gene TRBV11-2; D not resolved. The sequencing here drew on peripheral blood, taken 28 days after the second dose of the MenACWY control vaccine. DNA of the CDR3: TGTGCCAGCAGCTTAGACGCGGACGTCGGGAATATGAGGGGCTACACCTTC. This sequence encodes CASSLDADVGNMRGYTF.